These 5 T cell receptor beta chains were all obtained from the same sample, sequenced in a study of early T cells in non-severe SARS-CoV-2 infection (dated by TCRdb to 2020 to 2022). Library method: 5' RACE. The instrument was a NextSeq 500. Using fastp at Q25 and MiXCR, TCRdb reprocessed the public reads and kept productive beta chains. Each CDR3 protein gets just one entry, which takes the most common genes and DNA from the rows behind it. The sample table shows some 96,000 distinct CDR3 sequences, and more than 12% are seen once. Around 5.1% of the sample belongs to the ten largest clones. Sequenced input: whole blood. Receptor source: an adult who was a healthcare worker with PCR-confirmed SARS-CoV-2 infection or an uninfected control (not recorded which).

The genes are TRBV7-9 and TRBJ2-3, with TRBD1 identical over 10 bases. Per germline, CDR1 SEHNR and CDR2 FQNEAQ (reference sequence). Unmatched junction bases numbered 11, after V lost 6 bases and J lost 2 bases. This CDR3 contains 17 residues. The CDR3 spells CASSTYTGTGDTDTQYF. The DNA for the CDR3 is TGTGCCAGCAGTACCTACACCGGGACAGGGGACACAGATACGCAGTATTTT.

This clonotype was counted between two and nine times. V gene TRBV12-3 or TRBV12-4 combines with J gene TRBJ2-1; D is unclear. CDR3 length: 11 amino acids. Trimming took off 10 bases at V and 5 bases at J, with 9 bases between the two ends. The CDR3 loop reads CAIRQHNEQFF. CDR3 in DNA: TGTGCCATTCGGCAGCACAATGAGCAGTTCTTC.

This clonotype was observed a handful of times. The chain recombines TRBV29-1 with TRBJ2-6; D is undetermined. The V end was cut by 7 bases, the J end by 2 bases, with 9 bases between. Germline loops: CDR1 SQVTM, CDR2 ANQGSEA. The CDR3 extends over 13 amino acids. The CDR3 nucleotides read TGCAGCGCTACATGGGCTGGGGCCAACGTCCTGACTTTC. Translation gives CSATWAGANVLTF.

The chain recombines TRBV29-1 with TRBJ2-7; the match to TRBD2 covers 9 bases. From germline, CDR1 is SQVTM and CDR2 ANQGSEA. V gave up 4 bases and J gave up 4 bases; unmatched junction bases: 8. The CDR3 contains 14 residues. CDR3 coding DNA: TGCAGCGTTGTTGCGGGAGGGCTAGCATACGAGCAGTACTTC. Protein: CSVVAGGLAYEQYF.

This clonotype was counted ten times or more. V is TRBV6-2 or TRBV6-3 and J is TRBJ2-7; tentative D call: TRBD1 (6 bases). V was clipped by 8 bases and J by 2 bases, with 7 bases between them. This CDR3 is 11 amino acids long. Germline CDR1 MNHEY, CDR2 SVGEGT. CDR3 sequence reads: CASGQTYEQYF. The CDR3 DNA reads TGTGCCAGCGGACAGACCTACGAGCAGTACTTC.